This is a list of T cell receptor beta chains from one sample in a study of blood T cells in healthy people across ages. One entry per CDR3 protein, called by TCRdb with MiXCR from the 5' RACE reads. The sample yields about 750,000 distinct CDR3 sequences, roughly 50% seen once. The specimen was blood. Every receptor here comes from an elderly man in good health. Both conserved end residues are part of each CDR3. The order of the fields is clone size, J gene, D gene, V gene, CDR3 DNA, CDR3 protein. D genes are given only for firm matches. Expanded clones are given a class, and other clones once, few, many or no size at all.

size: -
J: TRBJ2-1
D: TRBD2
V: TRBV12-3/TRBV12-4
DNA: TGTGCCAGCATGTATAGGACTAGCGGCTACAATGAGCAGTTCTTC
CDR3: CASMYRTSGYNEQFF

size: few
J: TRBJ1-2
D: -
V: TRBV29-1
DNA: TGCAGCGTTGCGCAGGGCTACACCTTC
CDR3: CSVAQGYTF

size: -
J: TRBJ2-5
D: -
V: TRBV20-1
DNA: TGCAGTGCTAGAGGTCCAGGGGAGACCCAGTACTTC
CDR3: CSARGPGETQYF

size: -
J: TRBJ2-5
D: TRBD2
V: TRBV10-2
DNA: TGCGCCAGCACTTATAGCGGGAGAAGGAATGAGCAGTACTTC
CDR3: CASTYSGRRNEQYF

size: -
J: TRBJ1-2
D: -
V: TRBV12-3/TRBV12-4
DNA: TGTGCCAGCAGTTTGGTTAACGGCTACACCTTC
CDR3: CASSLVNGYTF

size: many
J: TRBJ2-5
D: -
V: TRBV29-1
DNA: TGCAGCGTTGAGGTAGAGACCCAGTACTTC
CDR3: CSVEVETQYF

size: few
J: TRBJ1-2
D: -
V: TRBV6-5
DNA: TGTGCCAGCAGTTACTCGCCAGGGAACTATGGCTACACCTTC
CDR3: CASSYSPGNYGYTF

size: once
J: TRBJ1-1
D: TRBD1
V: TRBV7-2
DNA: TGTGCCAGCAGCTTCAGACAGGGGACGAACACTGAAGCTTTCTTT
CDR3: CASSFRQGTNTEAFF

size: few
J: TRBJ2-7
D: -
V: TRBV29-1
DNA: TGCAGCGTTGGCTCGCACTACGAGCAGTACTTC
CDR3: CSVGSHYEQYF

size: -
J: TRBJ2-7
D: TRBD2
V: TRBV20-1
DNA: TGCAGTGCTAGAGATGTACTAGCGGGAGACTACGAGCAGTACTTC
CDR3: CSARDVLAGDYEQYF

size: -
J: TRBJ1-1
D: TRBD1
V: TRBV6-5
DNA: TGTGCCGGCAGTTCCGCGGACAGGGGGCCGGCCACTGAAGCTTTCTTT
CDR3: CAGSSADRGPATEAFF

size: -
J: TRBJ1-5
D: -
V: TRBV20-1
DNA: TGCAGTGCTCGCCACACCGTGGGGGTGGGCAATCAGCCCCAGCATTTT
CDR3: CSARHTVGVGNQPQHF

size: -
J: TRBJ1-5
D: TRBD1
V: TRBV7-2
DNA: TGTGCCAGCCACCCAGGGGGCTTGGGCAATCAGCCCCAGCATTTT
CDR3: CASHPGGLGNQPQHF

size: few
J: TRBJ2-3
D: -
V: TRBV5-1
DNA: TGCGCCAGCAGCTTGGACGGGGACGCGGATACGCAGTATTTT
CDR3: CASSLDGDADTQYF

size: -
J: TRBJ2-2
D: TRBD1
V: TRBV5-6
DNA: TGTGCCAGCAGCAATCTGGACAGGCCCACCGGGGAGCTGTTTTTT
CDR3: CASSNLDRPTGELFF

size: -
J: TRBJ1-4
D: -
V: TRBV7-3
DNA: TGTGCCAGCAGCTTAACGTCGGCAGCTAATGAAAAACTGTTTTTT
CDR3: CASSLTSAANEKLFF

size: -
J: TRBJ2-6
D: -
V: TRBV29-1
DNA: TGCGGTTCCTTGGAGGGTGTAGGGGCCAACGTCCTGACTTTC
CDR3: CGSLEGVGANVLTF

size: -
J: TRBJ1-2
D: -
V: TRBV6-5
DNA: TGTGCCAGCAGTAGGAGGGCGCTCGGGGATGGCTACACCTTC
CDR3: CASSRRALGDGYTF

size: -
J: TRBJ2-2
D: TRBD2
V: TRBV28
DNA: TGTGCCAGCAGAATTAGCGGGATCACCGGGGAGCTGTTTTTT
CDR3: CASRISGITGELFF

size: few
J: TRBJ2-1
D: -
V: TRBV6-2/TRBV6-3
DNA: TGTGCCAGCAGTTACCGGCAAACGGGGTACAATGAGCAGTTCTTC
CDR3: CASSYRQTGYNEQFF

size: few
J: TRBJ2-5
D: TRBD1
V: TRBV3-1
DNA: TGTGCCAGCCGCGACAGGGGGAGGGAGACCCAGTACTTC
CDR3: CASRDRGRETQYF

size: few
J: TRBJ1-6
D: -
V: TRBV25-1
DNA: TGTGCCAGCAGTGAATTGGGGGGGAAGATCCCTAATTCACCCCTCCACTTT
CDR3: CASSELGGKIPNSPLHF